What follows are 32 T cell receptor beta chains derived from one specimen sequenced in a study of CD8+CD57+ T cells in acquired aplastic anemia. TCR beta VDJ and CDR3 profiling used genomic DNA as template. TCRdb used MiXCR to reprocess the reads, holding one entry per CDR3 protein. Found here are approximately 190,000 distinct CDR3 sequences, around 47% of them singletons; the top ten hold around 9.7%. Only patients with CD8+CD57+ cell expansion on flow cytometry were chosen for sequencing. The sample was sorted CD4+, CD8+, or CD8+CD57+ T cells (not recorded which) from PBMCs. These receptors originate from a human donor with aplastic anemia.

The table lists this clonotype with a count of one. CDR3 sequence (DNA): TGTGCCATCAGTGAGGCGGGCAAAAACATTCAGTACTTC. It encodes CAISEAGKNIQYF. The J gene is TRBJ2-4, the V gene TRBV10-3, with TRBD2 as a possible D gene (5 bases). Germline values: CDR1 ENHRY, CDR2 SYGVKD. CDR3 length: 13 amino acids. V was trimmed by 2 bases and J by 3 bases, leaving 5 bases between them.

Of note for this clonotype: Relative to the germline gene, one junction end is altered; a read error may explain this. The V call is TRBV5-1, the J call TRBJ2-1; 11 bases match TRBD2. The germline V gene has CDR1 SGHRS and CDR2 YFSETQ. This CDR3 contains 15 residues. The CDR3 nucleotides read TGCGCCAGCAGCCCATTAGCGGGAGGGAGGAATGGGCAGTTCTTC. Translated: CASSPLAGGRNGQFF.

Many counts were recorded for this clonotype. V is TRBV15 and J is TRBJ1-1, with D unresolved. The V end lost 0 bases, the J end lost 9 bases, and 11 bases lay between the germline ends. The CDR3 is 13 residues long. CDR1 is LNHNV, CDR2 YYDKDF, per germline (reference sequence). The CDR3 coding sequence is TGTGCCACCAGCAGAGATGCCAGAAATAAAGCTTTCTTT. It translates to CATSRDARNKAFF. The full variable domain, its missing parts supplied by reference TRBV15 and TRBJ1-1, is DAMVIQNPRYQVTQFGKPVTLSCSQTLNHNVMYWYQQKSSQAPKLLFHYYDKDFNNEADTPDNFQSRRPNTSFCFLDIRSPGLGDTAMYLCATSRDARNKAFFGQGTRLTVV.

The J gene is TRBJ1-5, the V gene TRBV29-1; 9 bases are shared with TRBD1. V shed 4 bases, J shed 3 bases, and the junction held 1 base outside the gene matches. CDR3 size: 13 residues. Germline V gene sequence: CDR1 SQVTM, CDR2 ANQGSEA. The CDR3 sequence: CSVGTGDNQPQHF. The DNA for the CDR3 is TGCAGCGTTGGGACAGGGGACAATCAGCCCCAGCATTTT.

With respect to this clonotype: An end of the junction differs from the germline gene, which may be a read error. This chain uses TRBV24-1 with TRBJ2-3; 9 nucleotides match TRBD1. CDR3 length equals 14 residues. Germline CDR1 KGHDR, CDR2 SFDVKD. The CDR3 loop is CATSRGQGSDTQYF. The CDR3 region has the DNA TGTGCCACCAGTCGAGGACAGGGGTCAGATACGCAGTACTTT.

This clonotype was seen at least ten times. The rearrangement links TRBV5-1 to TRBJ1-5; 7 bases line up with TRBD1. Trimming removed 3 bases from V and 5 bases from J; junction bases left unmatched: 11. Germline loops: CDR1 SGHRS, CDR2 YFSETQ. The CDR3 is 16 residues long. For the CDR3, the DNA is TGCGCCAGCAGCTCACATACAGGGGAGAGGGATCAGCCCCAGCATTTT. Encoded protein: CASSSHTGERDQPQHF.

The sample holds many counts of this clonotype. The gene calls are TRBV20-1 and TRBJ2-3, with D maybe TRBD1 (5 bases). The V end lost 6 bases, the J end lost 2 bases, and 9 bases lay between the germline ends. The germline gives CDR1 DFQATT, CDR2 SNEGSKA (reference sequence). The CDR3 runs 12 residues. CDR3 protein: CSAARDTDTQYF. CDR3 DNA: TGCAGTGCCGCCAGGGACACAGATACGCAGTATTTT.

This clonotype was seen a handful of times. The V call is TRBV19, the J call TRBJ2-7; D is possibly TRBD2 (5 bases). The germline gives CDR1 LNHDA, CDR2 SQIVND (reference sequence). This CDR3 spans 12 amino acids. Trimming removed 5 bases at V and 9 bases at J, with 14 bases between. The chain's CDR3 is CASSATNRGQYF. The DNA for the CDR3 is TGTGCCAGTAGTGCGACTAACCGGGGGCAGTACTTC.

There are many counts of this clonotype. The chain links TRBV24-1 to TRBJ2-3, with 8 bases aligning to TRBD1. The CDR3 is 16 amino acids. The V gene's germline CDR1 is KGHDR and CDR2 SFDVKD. V lost 1 base to trimming and J lost 4 bases; unmatched junction nucleotides: 6. CDR3 loop: CATSDFRTGSSDTQYF. CDR3 nucleotide sequence: TGTGCCACCAGTGATTTTCGGACAGGGAGTTCAGATACGCAGTATTTT.

There are a few counts of this clonotype. The rearrangement uses TRBV2 and TRBJ2-6; D is uncertain. The CDR3 consists of 14 residues. The V end lost 1 base, the J end lost 4 bases, and 5 bases lay between the germline ends. Germline values: CDR1 SNHLY, CDR2 FYNNEI. The CDR3 protein is CASSEGKGANVLTF. Written as DNA, the CDR3 is TGTGCCAGCAGTGAAGGGAAAGGGGCCAACGTCCTGACTTTC.

The chain has TRBV6-5 and TRBJ2-7, with D unresolved. The CDR3 runs 14 residues. V was shortened by 2 bases and J by 4 bases, with 12 bases between the two germline ends. The germline gives CDR1 MNHEY, CDR2 SVGAGI. CDR3: CASSYDGWSYEQYF. CDR3 sequence (DNA): TGTGCCAGCAGTTACGATGGCTGGAGTTACGAGCAGTACTTC.

In this sample, this clonotype turned up a few times. CDR3 loop: CASSPNFGTRYYEQYF. CDR3 bases: TGTGCCAGCAGTCCAAATTTCGGGACTAGATACTACGAGCAGTACTTC. The chain recombines TRBV27 with TRBJ2-7; 8 bases are shared with TRBD2. The J segment lost 3 bases and the V segment lost 5 bases, leaving 12 bases of the junction unmatched. The germline CDR1 and CDR2 sequences are MNHEY and SMNVEV (reference sequence). The CDR3 is 16 residues long.

V and J are TRBV12-3 or TRBV12-4 and TRBJ1-2, with no clear D. The CDR3 contains 16 residues. Trimming took off 2 bases at V and 2 bases at J, with 15 bases between the two ends. CDR3 nucleotides: TGTGCCAGCAGTTTAAGACCCCGGGGTATAAACTATGGCTACACCTTC. Amino acid sequence: CASSLRPRGINYGYTF.

This clonotype was seen many times. The chain links TRBV19 to TRBJ2-7; D is unresolved. The V and J ends lost 1 base and 0 bases respectively, with 10 bases between them. Germline-derived CDR1 and CDR2 are LNHDA and SQIVND (reference sequence). This CDR3 has 15 residues. This CDR3 is CASSIGAMSSYEQYF. CDR3 DNA: TGTGCCAGTAGTATAGGGGCAATGAGCTCCTACGAGCAGTACTTC.

This clonotype was recorded many times. The V gene is TRBV30, the J gene TRBJ2-1; the D is unclear. The CDR3 has 12 amino acids. The germline CDR1 and CDR2 sequences are GTSNPN and SVGIG (reference sequence). Trimming stripped 3 bases from V and 8 bases from J, with 11 bases between. CDR3 region: CAWSVGTYEQFF. CDR3 bases: TGTGCCTGGAGCGTGGGTACTTATGAGCAGTTCTTC. Complete variable domain (other parts from reference TRBV30 and TRBJ2-1): SQTIHQWPATLVQPVGSPLSLECTVEGTSNPNLYWYRQAAGRGLQLLFYSVGIGQISSEVPQNLSASRPQDRQFILSSKKLLLSDSGFYLCAWSVGTYEQFFGPGTRLTVL.

This rearrangement joins TRBV20-1 to TRBJ1-6; possible D gene TRBD1, 5 bases. The V and J ends lost 3 bases and 6 bases respectively, with 12 bases between them. Germline V CDR1 and CDR2: DFQATT, SNEGSKA (reference sequence). The CDR3 contains 14 residues. The CDR3 spells CSASDQTANSPLHF. The CDR3 nucleotides read TGCAGTGCTAGTGATCAGACAGCTAATTCACCCCTCCACTTT.

The V call is TRBV3-1, the J call TRBJ1-2; 9 nucleotides align to TRBD1. CDR1 is LGHDT and CDR2 is YNNKEL in the germline V gene (reference sequence). V shed 2 bases and J 2 bases; nucleotides not matched to a gene: 3. This CDR3 has 15 residues. The CDR3 reads CASSQQGQGNYGYTF. CDR3 nucleotides: TGTGCCAGCAGCCAACAGGGACAGGGAAACTATGGCTACACCTTC.

The genes are TRBV24-1 and TRBJ2-7; 7 bases map to TRBD1. The ends lost 5 bases at V and 8 bases at J; junction bases unmatched: 5. Looked up from germline, CDR1 is KGHDR and CDR2 is SFDVKD. The CDR3 contains 12 residues. In nucleotides, the CDR3 is TGTGCCACCAGTGGTCCAGGGGGAAAGCAGTACTTC. Protein: CATSGPGGKQYF.

This clonotype showed up just a few times. This rearrangement joins TRBV10-1 to TRBJ2-3; 7 bases line up with TRBD1. With V trimmed by 5 bases and J by 0 bases, 5 bases remained unmatched. CDR1 WNHNN and CDR2 SYGVQD come from the germline V gene (reference sequence). The CDR3 extends over 15 amino acids. The CDR3, as DNA: TGCGCCAGCAGTCCAGGGACAGAAAGCACAGATACGCAGTATTTT. Amino acids: CASSPGTESTDTQYF.

This clonotype showed up many times. The chain is built from TRBV29-1 and TRBJ2-5, with D possibly being TRBD1 or TRBD2 (6 bases each). V was trimmed by 6 bases and J by 3 bases, leaving 17 bases between them. Germline V lookup: CDR1 SQVTM, CDR2 ANQGSEA. The CDR3 contains 14 residues. CDR3 nucleotide sequence: TGCAGCGTGCTTCGAGGGGGGCGTAAAGAGACCCAGTACTTC. This sequence encodes CSVLRGGRKETQYF.

Worth noting for this clonotype: A much larger clone lies one base from this, so it may be a read error. The chain combines TRBV5-5 with TRBJ1-4; tentative D call: TRBD1 (6 bases). This CDR3 spans 14 amino acids. The V gene's germline CDR1 is SGHKS and CDR2 YYEKEE (reference sequence). The DNA for the CDR3 is TGTGCCAGCAGTTTCGGACGAGAAGGGGGAAAACTGTCTTTT. Translation: CASSFGREGGKLSF.

The rearrangement joins TRBV11-2 to TRBJ2-6; D gene ambiguous. Germline V gene lookup returns CDR1 SGHAT and CDR2 FQNNGV. Between the trimmed V and J ends, which lost 0 bases and 2 bases, there was a span of 11 bases. The CDR3 has 17 residues. The CDR3 DNA sequence: TGTGCCAGCAGCTTAGATCCAACGGTGGCTGGGGCCAACGTCCTGACTTTC. It encodes CASSLDPTVAGANVLTF.

On this clonotype: Possible read error: a much larger clone is one base away. The V and J genes are TRBV20-1 and TRBJ1-5, with D tentatively TRBD1 (5 bases). V shed 6 bases and J shed 11 bases, with 23 bases lying between them. The CDR3 loop spans 14 amino acids. In germline, CDR1 is DFQATT, CDR2 SNEGSKA (reference sequence). CDR3 loop: CSAPPGGAGQSQHF. The CDR3 DNA is TGCAGTGCCCCTCCGGGAGGGGCTGGCCAGTCCCAGCATTTT.

This clonotype was observed at least ten times. V is TRBV3-1 and J is TRBJ1-6; 7 bases line up with TRBD1. This CDR3 is built from 15 residues. V lost 5 bases and J lost 1; bases outside the gene matches: 2. Looked up from germline, CDR1 is LGHDT and CDR2 is YNNKEL (reference sequence). In DNA, the CDR3 is TGTGCCAGCAGCTCAGGGGGGTCCTATAATTCACCCCTCCACTTT. It translates to CASSSGGSYNSPLHF. Combining the CDR3 with reference TRBV3-1 and TRBJ1-6 gives the whole variable domain DTAVSQTPKYLVTQMGNDKSIKCEQNLGHDTMYWYKQDSKKFLKIMFSYNNKELIINETVPNRFSPKSPDKAHLNLHINSLELGDSAVYFCASSSGGSYNSPLHFGNGTRLTVT.

Note on this clonotype: A read error may be the cause here, since a much bigger clone is one base away. The chain joins TRBV5-1 to TRBJ1-1; no reliable D call. The germline V gene has CDR1 SGHRS and CDR2 YFSETQ. This CDR3 has 15 residues. CDR3 nucleotides: TGCACCAGCAGCTTCATGATTGGACGGAACACTGAAGCTTTCTTT. Translation: CTSSFMIGRNTEAFF.

This clonotype was found a few times. The chain combines TRBV24-1 with TRBJ2-7; D gene unclear. The V gene lost 5 bases and the J gene lost 0 bases, with 7 bases spanning the gap. Germline V gives CDR1 KGHDR, CDR2 SFDVKD. The CDR3 runs to 13 residues. For the CDR3, the DNA is TGTGCCACCAGTGTTGGGCCCTCCTACGAGCAGTACTTC. Encoded protein: CATSVGPSYEQYF.

Comment on this clonotype: Because the CDR3's place on the DNA is in doubt, the DNA is left out and the CDR3 is given as listed by TCRdb. V and J are TRBV7-1 and TRBJ2-3; TRBD2 is the table's D call and was not checked against the DNA. TRBV7-1 carries the ORF label, with uncertain function. A total of 18 residues make up the CDR3, ends included. CDR3 residues: CASICSAVGSASTDTQYF.

This sequence joins TRBV2 and TRBJ1-5; 8 bases map to TRBD1. Per the germline V gene, CDR1 is SNHLY and CDR2 is FYNNEI. J gave up 5 bases and V 7 bases, and 7 bases lay outside the gene matches. The CDR3 sequence is 14 residues long. CDR3 DNA sequence: TGTGCCAGCACCCGGACAGGGATCGATCAGCCCCAGCATTTT. This gives the protein CASTRTGIDQPQHF.

The chain links TRBV5-6 to TRBJ2-7; D ambiguous. CDR1 and CDR2 (germline): SGHDT, YYEEEE. The CDR3 runs 13 residues. Between the trimmed V and J ends, which lost 1 base and 3 bases, there was a span of 8 bases. DNA of the CDR3: TGTGCCAGCAGCTTGACGGACGTCTACGAGCAGTACTTC. It is translated as CASSLTDVYEQYF.

This clonotype was counted ten times or more. The CDR3 spells CSVRDTSTDEKLFF. The CDR3 bases are TGCAGCGTCAGGGACACTTCGACGGATGAAAAACTGTTTTTT. This chain connects TRBV29-1 to TRBJ1-4, with a weak D call TRBD1 (6 bases). The germline V gene encodes CDR1 SQVTM and CDR2 ANQGSEA. The length of the CDR3 is 14 residues. Trimming removed 6 bases at V and 6 bases at J, with 17 bases between.

The chain links TRBV24-1 to TRBJ2-2; the D gene is possibly TRBD1 (6 bases). The germline V gene encodes CDR1 KGHDR and CDR2 SFDVKD. The CDR3 extends over 14 amino acids. V lost 4 bases and J 5 bases, leaving 10 bases between the germline ends. CDR3 sequence (DNA): TGTGCCACCAGTGAACCAGGGGAAACCGGGGAGCTGTTTTTT. It codes for CATSEPGETGELFF.

For the CDR3, the DNA is TGTGCCATCGAGGGGGACTACGAGCAGTACTTC. It specifies CAIEGDYEQYF. The chain combines TRBV10-3 with TRBJ2-7, with a possible D match to TRBD1 (6 bases). The V and J ends lost 8 bases and 3 bases respectively, with 8 bases between them. The germline CDR1 and CDR2 sequences are ENHRY and SYGVKD. This CDR3 region has 11 residues.